This TCR beta chain was recovered during a study of blood T cell repertoires in COVID-19 (dated by TCRdb to the early 2020s). About the study as a whole: Samples from collaborators originated in the United States, Italy and Spain and spanned both the acute and convalescent phases of COVID-19. The material from the prospective study consisted of cDNA or gDNA derived from T cells, B-cell-depleted T cells, or PBMCs. The dataset comprised deeply sampled blood TCRbeta repertoires from subjects exposed to, actively infected with, or recovered from COVID-19. The repertoires were released in a freely available public database intended as a resource for research on the immune response to SARS-CoV-2. Samples came from the ongoing ImmuneRACE study (first 160 participants) plus 1,254 subjects from 6 global collaborators. The sample metadata nearly always contained a de-identified subject ID, COVID-19 status, age in years and sex. HLA class I and class II types, where available, came from metadata supplied by the sample provider rather than from assay-based typing. Beyond this particular receptor, the publication reports: How much clinical and demographic metadata was included differed by source and by participant, and the metadata was provided uncurated.

The immunoSEQ Assay, a bias-controlled multiplex PCR, was used to amplify TCRbeta CDR3 regions from genomic DNA. The authors' analysis ran thus. Within the assay, amplification of reference gene primers was used to estimate how many nucleated cells each sample contained. To quantify the absolute abundance of each unique TCRbeta CDR3 rearrangement, sequence reads were collapsed and filtered. For each sample, productive Simpson clonality was calculated as the square root of Simpson's diversity index over productive rearrangements. The clones in this table, taken by TCRdb from immuneACCESS, are in-frame only. Not every clone is retained; where verified, under half of the shortfall comes from an unresolved V gene, and the cause of the rest is unknown. V and J calls and clone size are as listed in that table; D and trimming were resolved from the DNA. The sample includes roughly 300,000 clones, with 83% observed a single time. Together, the top ten hold 8.5% to 9.5% of the sample.

A second Seattle source provided samples from volunteer blood donors who had recovered from COVID-19. Collaborating institutions collected whole blood in K2EDTA tubes following their own protocols. For TCRbeta analysis, collaborators shipped samples in one of three forms: frozen whole blood, isolated PBMCs, or DNA extracted from either of those sample types. Turning to this clone: It lacks a known antigen. Per-base quality was not reported, and no clone a single base away is much larger than it.

Between the V and J ends, shortened by 2 bases and 3 bases respectively, the junction contains 8 bases. Taken from cysteine to phenylalanine, the CDR3 has 14 residues. The sequence is cut down to CDR3 DNA, 42 bases in frame from base 1. Per the germline V gene (reference sequence), MNHNY is the CDR1 and SVGAGI is the CDR2. The sequencing sample was made of peripheral blood. The rearrangement joined TRBV6-6 to TRBJ1-5; 6 matching bases give a weak D call of TRBD1. The clonotype comes from a woman aged 45-60 years who had recovered from COVID-19. The CDR3: CASSYTGSNQPQHF. The nucleotide sequence reads TGTGCCAGCAGTTACACAGGGTCCAATCAGCCCCAGCATTTT.